The T cell receptor beta chain described here comes from a study of blood T cell repertoires in COVID-19. As handled by the study authors: Amplification with reference gene primers provided the estimates of nucleated cell counts. Sequenced by immunoSEQ multiplex PCR; TCRdb stores in-frame clones only, minus some. The V and J calls and clone size are taken from that table; D and trimming were inferred from the DNA. Found here are under 350,000 clones, just over 85% of them singletons; the top ten hold approximately 4.4%. Trimming removed 2 bases from V and 1 base from J; junction bases left unmatched: 1. CDR3 length equals 14 residues. In germline, CDR1 is MDHEN, CDR2 SYDVKM.

The chain couples TRBV28 to TRBJ1-2, with TRBD1 matching 7 bases. Sequencing was performed on PBMCs or T cells enriched from blood (not recorded which). The clonotype was recovered from a woman in her thirties or forties with acute COVID-19. CDR3 coding DNA: TGTGCCAGCAGTTTAGGGGACAGTAACTATGGCTACACCTTC. Translated: CASSLGDSNYGYTF.